Shown below are 27 T cell receptor beta chains from a single sample sequenced in a study of blood T cell repertoires in COVID-19. Here immunoSEQ multiplex PCR was the method, and the copy in TCRdb shows in-frame clones only, minus some. The sample lists some 200,000 clones, 88% occurring once. Source material: peripheral blood. The receptors originated from a man in his late teens or twenties with active or convalescent COVID-19.

V gene TRBV6-4 combines with J gene TRBJ2-1, with a tentative D call TRBD2 (6 bases). This CDR3 region has 12 residues. Trimming removed 5 bases from V and 9 bases from J, with 11 bases in between. Germline lookup yields CDR1 MRHNA and CDR2 SNTAGT. The DNA for the CDR3 is TGTGCCAGCAGTTATCAGGGAGGTGAGCAGTTCTTC. Its translation: CASSYQGGEQFF.

Here the CDR3 DNA reads TGTGCCAGCAGATACGGGAGGGCAGGAACCGGGGAGCTGTTTTTT. It codes for CASRYGRAGTGELFF. The chain combines TRBV6-2 or TRBV6-3 with TRBJ2-2, with 8 nucleotides matching TRBD2. In germline, CDR1 is MNHEY, CDR2 SVGEGT. The CDR3 loop spans 15 amino acids. Trimming removed 6 bases from V and 5 bases from J; junction bases left unmatched: 8.

The gene calls are TRBV19 and TRBJ1-2; possibly TRBD1 for D (5 bases). Germline assignment: CDR1 LNHDA and CDR2 SQIVND (reference sequence). The CDR3 has 12 residues. V lost 5 bases and J 4 bases, leaving 8 bases between the germline ends. CDR3 coding DNA: TGTGCCAGTAGTGACAGCGCCTATGGCTACACCTTC. It specifies CASSDSAYGYTF.

V gene TRBV30 combines with J gene TRBJ1-1; D unclear. Germline values: CDR1 GTSNPN, CDR2 SVGIG (reference sequence). The CDR3 has 11 residues. V lost 0 bases and J 4 bases, leaving 3 bases between the germline ends. DNA of the CDR3: TGTGCCTGGAGTGTTCTCACTGAAGCTTTCTTT. Translating gives CAWSVLTEAFF.

J is TRBJ1-2 and V is TRBV6-5, with D perhaps TRBD1 (6 bases). This CDR3 contains 13 residues. CDR1 is MNHEY and CDR2 is SVGAGI in the germline V gene. V lost 2 bases, J lost 3 bases, and 7 bases lay in between. CDR3 nucleotides: TGTGCCAGCAGTTACGGACAGTACTATGGCTACACCTTC. Its protein product is CASSYGQYYGYTF.

The gene calls are TRBV3-1 (or the pseudogene TRBV3-2) and TRBJ2-2, with D perhaps TRBD2 (5 bases). This CDR3 contains 16 residues. The V gene's germline CDR1 is LGHDT and CDR2 YNNKEL (reference sequence). V shed 3 bases and J shed 3 bases, with 14 bases lying between them. DNA of the CDR3: TGTGCCAGCAGCCAGGCGCAGGAGGTTGACACCGGGGAGCTGTTTTTT. Translated, it gives CASSQAQEVDTGELFF.

V and J are TRBV6-5 and TRBJ2-4; 11 bases are shared with TRBD2. The CDR3 is 16 amino acids. Germline V gene lookup returns CDR1 MNHEY and CDR2 SVGAGI. V gave up 2 bases and J gave up 3 bases; unmatched junction bases: 3. CDR3 in amino acids: CASSYTSGSGKNIQYF. As DNA, the CDR3 is TGTGCCAGCAGTTACACTAGCGGGAGCGGCAAAAACATTCAGTACTTC.

The gene calls are TRBV5-1 and TRBJ1-1; D is ambiguous. The V gene lost 5 bases and the J gene lost 3 bases, with 11 bases spanning the gap. The CDR3 spans 13 residues. Germline V gene lookup returns CDR1 SGHRS and CDR2 YFSETQ. CDR3 loop: CASRKGGDTEAFF. CDR3 DNA: TGCGCCAGCAGGAAGGGAGGCGACACTGAAGCTTTCTTT.

The chain has TRBV6-5 and TRBJ2-5; 9 nucleotides line up with TRBD1. Unmatched junction bases numbered 8, after V lost 6 bases and J lost 3 bases. The CDR3 has 15 residues. Germline CDR1 reads MNHEY; CDR2 reads SVGAGI. Here the CDR3 DNA reads TGTGCCAGCAGACTACCGGGACAGGGCGAAGAGACCCAGTACTTC. The encoded protein is CASRLPGQGEETQYF.

The chain employs TRBV28 and TRBJ2-3, with 10 bases identical to TRBD2. The CDR3 consists of 14 residues. V lost 4 bases to trimming and J lost 6 bases; unmatched junction nucleotides: 4. Germline V CDR1 and CDR2: MDHEN, SYDVKM. DNA for the CDR3: TGTGCCAGCAGTTCTAGCGGGAGTCCGGATACGCAGTATTTT. This gives the protein CASSSSGSPDTQYF.

V usage is TRBV19 and J usage is TRBJ2-1; 12 nucleotides align to TRBD2. From germline, CDR1 is LNHDA and CDR2 SQIVND (reference sequence). The junction had 4 bases not matched to a gene; V was cut back by 6 bases and J by 1 base. The CDR3 has 16 residues. The CDR3, as DNA: TGTGCCAGTAGCTGGACTAGCGGGACTTCCTACAATGAGCAGTTCTTC. It codes for CASSWTSGTSYNEQFF.

V usage is TRBV19 and J usage is TRBJ1-1; weak D call: TRBD1 (6 bases). Germline V gene lookup returns CDR1 LNHDA and CDR2 SQIVND (reference sequence). The CDR3 runs 16 residues. Trimming pared 7 bases from V and 2 bases from J, leaving 20 bases between. The CDR3 nucleotides are TGTGCCAGTACCCACCATGGACGGGGGGCCAACACTGAAGCTTTCTTT. Residues: CASTHHGRGANTEAFF.

The genes are TRBV3-1 (or the pseudogene TRBV3-2) and TRBJ1-2; 12 bases align to TRBD1. The junction had 9 bases not matched to a gene; V was cut back by 4 bases and J by 0 bases. Germline CDR1 and CDR2: LGHDT and YNNKEL (reference sequence). The CDR3 totals 18 residues. CDR3 protein: CASSPSPGQGASNYGYTF. CDR3 nucleotides: TGTGCCAGCAGCCCAAGTCCGGGACAGGGGGCCTCTAACTATGGCTACACCTTC.

The chain has TRBV4-2 and TRBJ1-3, with D perhaps matching TRBD1 (6 bases). Trimming pared 4 bases from V and 4 bases from J, leaving 17 bases between. The germline CDR1 and CDR2 sequences are LGHNA and YNFKEQ. The CDR3 runs 16 residues. CDR3 nucleotides: TGTGCCAGCAGCCCCCCGGGGGGGGCAGGAGGAAACACCATATATTTT. Its protein is CASSPPGGAGGNTIYF.

This chain connects TRBV7-9 to TRBJ1-1; tentatively, D is TRBD1 (6 bases). CDR3 length: 11 amino acids. In germline, CDR1 is SEHNR, CDR2 FQNEAQ (reference sequence). V lost 5 bases, J lost 6 bases, and 7 bases lay in between. CDR3 DNA sequence: TGTGCCAGCAGCCGGACAGCTGAAGCTTTCTTT. Its translation is CASSRTAEAFF.

This chain links TRBV5-1 with TRBJ2-5, with 8 positions matching TRBD2. The junction had 5 bases not matched to a gene; V was cut back by 0 bases and J by 4 bases. Germline assignment: CDR1 SGHRS and CDR2 YFSETQ. CDR3 length equals 15 residues. CDR3 sequence: CASSLVREGGETQYF. The CDR3 region has the DNA TGCGCCAGCAGCTTGGTTCGGGAGGGCGGAGAGACCCAGTACTTC.

The chain combines TRBV9 with TRBJ2-5; D is unclear. Trimming took 0 bases from V and 3 from J, leaving 9 bases between them. The CDR3 is 14 amino acids. Germline loops: CDR1 SGDLS, CDR2 YYNGEE. CDR3 sequence: CASSVGQYKETQYF. DNA of the CDR3: TGTGCCAGCAGCGTAGGACAATACAAAGAGACCCAGTACTTC.

The chain employs TRBV10-2 and TRBJ1-2; 11 nucleotides line up with TRBD1. V lost 7 bases to trimming and J lost 5 bases; unmatched junction nucleotides: 9. There are 15 residues in the CDR3. Germline V gene lookup returns CDR1 WSHSY and CDR2 SAAADI. CDR3 nucleotides: TGCGCCAGCAACCCTCTAGGACAGGGGGCATATGGCTACACCTTC. Translation gives CASNPLGQGAYGYTF.

This chain links TRBV28 with TRBJ2-7; 9 bases map to TRBD1. The germline gives CDR1 MDHEN, CDR2 SYDVKM. V was pared by 4 bases and J by 6 bases, with 4 bases of the junction left unmatched. The CDR3 has 13 residues. The CDR3 reads CASSWDRAAEQYF. CDR3 DNA: TGTGCCAGCAGTTGGGACAGGGCCGCCGAGCAGTACTTC.

V usage is TRBV5-6 and J usage is TRBJ2-5; 9 nucleotides line up with TRBD1. CDR1 is SGHDT and CDR2 is YYEEEE in the germline V gene. The CDR3 loop spans 17 amino acids. Trimming cost V 1 base and J 5 bases; bases outside gene matches: 12. The chain's CDR3 is CASSLRTGTGFVETQYF. The CDR3 coding sequence is TGTGCCAGCAGCTTGAGGACCGGGACAGGGTTCGTTGAGACCCAGTACTTC.

The chain carries TRBV7-3 and TRBJ2-7; TRBD2 matches at 7 bases. This CDR3 is 15 amino acids long. CDR1 is SGHTA and CDR2 is FQGTGA in the germline V gene. V trimming: 1 base; J trimming: 3 bases; junction bases outside the gene matches: 6. The CDR3, as DNA: TGTGCCAGCAGCTTAAGGCTGGCGGGGGTCTACGAGCAGTACTTC. It specifies CASSLRLAGVYEQYF.

The J gene is TRBJ1-5, the V gene TRBV24-1; 8 bases are shared with TRBD1. The CDR3 contains 16 residues. Germline trimming cut 5 bases from V and 0 bases from J; bases unmatched to any gene: 5. From germline, CDR1 is KGHDR and CDR2 SFDVKD. The CDR3 protein is CATSGPGQDSNQPQHF. Here the CDR3 DNA reads TGTGCCACCAGTGGGCCGGGACAGGATAGCAATCAGCCCCAGCATTTT.

The genes are TRBV6-5 and TRBJ2-1, with D tentatively TRBD2 (5 bases). The CDR3 consists of 13 residues. Germline CDR1 is MNHEY and CDR2 is SVGAGI. V dropped 10 bases and J dropped 6 bases, with 16 bases sitting between them. Here the CDR3 DNA reads TGTGCCACCACTAGAGAGGGTGGCAATGAGCAGTTCTTC. The encoded protein is CATTREGGNEQFF.

J is TRBJ2-4 and V is TRBV11-2; D may be TRBD1 (5 bases). V was pared by 5 bases and J by 4 bases, with 9 bases between. In germline, CDR1 is SGHAT, CDR2 FQNNGV. The CDR3 loop spans 13 amino acids. The CDR3 region is CASSVQEKNIQYF. In DNA, the CDR3 is TGTGCCAGCAGCGTACAGGAGAAAAACATTCAGTACTTC.

The chain couples TRBV30 to TRBJ1-2, with 7 bases lining up with TRBD1. The J segment lost 5 bases and the V segment lost 4 bases, leaving 10 bases of the junction unmatched. This CDR3 has 14 residues. CDR1 and CDR2 (germline): GTSNPN, SVGIG (reference sequence). The CDR3 bases are TGTGCCTGGACGACAGGGTTGGCGAGGTATGGCTACACCTTC. Its translation is CAWTTGLARYGYTF.

V and J are TRBV12-3 or TRBV12-4 and TRBJ2-2, with a possible D match to TRBD1 (6 bases). CDR3 size: 12 residues. The V and J ends lost 6 bases and 5 bases respectively, with 7 bases between them. The DNA of the CDR3 is TGTGCCAGCAGGGACAGAACCGGGGAGCTGTTTTTT. Translation gives CASRDRTGELFF.

This sequence joins TRBV18 and TRBJ1-1; 7 nucleotides match TRBD1. Germline-derived CDR1 and CDR2 are KGHSH and LQKENI. This CDR3 is built from 14 residues. V was pared by 3 bases and J by 4 bases, with 5 bases of the junction left unmatched. This chain's CDR3 is CASSPGTVGTEAFF. DNA of the CDR3: TGTGCCAGCTCACCTGGGACAGTAGGCACTGAAGCTTTCTTT.